The 28 T cell receptor beta chains below were found in one sample sequenced in a study of blood T cell repertoires in COVID-19. Clones were sequenced by immunoSEQ multiplex PCR, and TCRdb holds only the in-frame ones, with some missing. Counted here are 350,000 to 400,000 clones, 91% occurring once; the ten biggest clones make up about 0.83%. Material: PBMCs or T cells enriched from blood (not recorded which). The receptors stem from a woman aged 40 to 55 who had been exposed to COVID-19.

A single count supports this clone. The chain recombines TRBV7-3 with TRBJ1-3; TRBD1 aligns across 8 bases. CDR1 is SGHTA and CDR2 is FQGTGA in the germline V gene. The trim removed 2 bases at V and 8 bases at J, leaving 2 bases unmatched. The CDR3 length is 13 residues. CDR3 sequence (DNA): TGTGCCAGCAGCTTAGACAGGGGTTACACCATATATTTT. Its protein is CASSLDRGYTIYF.

V usage is TRBV9 and J usage is TRBJ1-4; 8 positions match TRBD1. CDR1 and CDR2 from the germline V gene are SGDLS and YYNGEE. The CDR3 has 15 residues. V was pared by 4 bases and J by 5 bases, with 7 bases of the junction left unmatched. CDR3 nucleotide sequence: TGTGCCAGCAGCTCCCGACAGGGGTCAAATGAAAAACTGTTTTTT. Translated: CASSSRQGSNEKLFF.

The count of this clone is one. The chain has TRBV7-9 and TRBJ1-2, with D perhaps TRBD1 (5 bases). Germline V gene data show CDR1 as SEHNR and CDR2 as FQNEAQ (reference sequence). Trimming pared 6 bases from V and 5 bases from J, leaving 22 bases between. The CDR3 sequence is 16 residues long. The CDR3 protein is CASRSGLSVLGYGYTF. CDR3 DNA sequence: TGTGCCAGCAGATCAGGGTTGTCCGTATTGGGGTATGGCTACACCTTC.

The chain uses TRBV7-8 and TRBJ1-6; 9 bases map to TRBD1. The CDR3 loop spans 15 amino acids. Germline values: CDR1 SGHVS, CDR2 FQNEAQ. The junction had 3 bases not matched to a gene; V was cut back by 1 base and J by 8 bases. As DNA, the CDR3 is TGTGCCAGCAGCTTAGTAGGGGACAGGGATTCACCCCTCCACTTT. It translates to CASSLVGDRDSPLHF.

This clone was recorded a few times. V and J are TRBV7-9 and TRBJ2-7; a weak D match, TRBD1 (6 bases). V lost 5 bases and J lost 7, with 21 bases in between. This CDR3 contains 15 residues. Germline V lookup: CDR1 SEHNR, CDR2 FQNEAQ (reference sequence). CDR3 amino acids: CASSTLQGFLDEQYF. In DNA, the CDR3 is TGTGCCAGCAGCACACTTCAGGGGTTTTTGGATGAGCAGTACTTC.

This chain connects TRBV25-1 to TRBJ1-4; TRBD1 matches at 12 bases. CDR3 size: 15 residues. CDR1 MGHDK and CDR2 SYGVNS come from the germline V gene. Losses at the gene ends were 5 bases for V and 8 bases for J; bases not matched to a gene: 6. Written as DNA, the CDR3 is TGTGCCAGCAGTAAACTCGGGACAGGGGGCGAAAAACTGTTTTTT. Translated: CASSKLGTGGEKLFF.

This sequence joins TRBV7-2 and TRBJ2-1; 10 positions agree with TRBD1. The V segment lost 4 bases and the J segment 1 base; nucleotides outside the gene matches: 1. The CDR3 covers 15 residues. Germline V lookup: CDR1 SGHTA, CDR2 FQGNSA. Here the CDR3 reads CASSSGQGSYNEQFF. For the CDR3, the DNA is TGTGCCAGCAGCTCGGGACAGGGGTCCTACAATGAGCAGTTCTTC. The full variable domain, in which reference TRBV7-2 and TRBJ2-1 provide the parts outside the CDR3, is GAGVSQSPSNKVTEKGKDVELRCDPISGHTALYWYRQSLGQGLEFLIYFQGNSAPDKSGLPSDRFSAERTGGSVSTLTIQRTQQEDSAVYLCASSSGQGSYNEQFFGPGTRLTVL.

This clone has just a few counts. The chain carries TRBV7-6 and TRBJ2-2; 9 bases match TRBD1. Per germline, CDR1 SGHVS and CDR2 FNYEAQ. J gave up 7 bases and V 4 bases, and 7 bases lay outside the gene matches. CDR3 size: 15 residues. The CDR3 protein is CASSSRTGEDGELFF. CDR3 nucleotides: TGTGCCAGCAGCTCCAGGACAGGGGAGGACGGGGAGCTGTTTTTT.

This clone was observed once. V is TRBV27 and J is TRBJ2-7, with 10 positions matching TRBD2. The ends lost 0 bases at V and 4 bases at J; junction bases unmatched: 6. In germline, CDR1 is MNHEY, CDR2 SMNVEV (reference sequence). The CDR3 contains 16 residues. CDR3 DNA sequence: TGTGCCAGCAGTTTATCTAGCCTAGCGGGAGCATACGAGCAGTACTTC. Translating gives CASSLSSLAGAYEQYF.

The chain uses TRBV5-4 and TRBJ1-2; possibly TRBD1 for D (5 bases). The germline gives CDR1 SGHNT, CDR2 YYREEE (reference sequence). This CDR3 is 14 amino acids long. V shed 2 bases and J shed 4 bases, with 12 bases lying between them. CDR3 in amino acids: CASSFPRAIYGYTF. The DNA for the CDR3 is TGTGCCAGCAGCTTTCCCAGGGCTATCTATGGCTACACCTTC. The whole variable domain, filled in from reference TRBV5-4 and TRBJ1-2, reads ETGVTQSPTHLIKTRGQQVTLRCSSQSGHNTVSWYQQALGQGPQFIFQYYREEENGRGNFPPRFSGLQFPNYSSELNVNALELDDSALYLCASSFPRAIYGYTFGSGTRLTVV.

Here the CDR3 reads CAISESGGISNQPQHF. Here the CDR3 DNA reads TGTGCCATCAGTGAGTCTGGAGGGATTAGCAATCAGCCCCAGCATTTT. The chain couples TRBV10-3 to TRBJ1-5; D remains unclear. V lost 0 bases and J 0 bases, leaving 9 bases between the germline ends. The length of the CDR3 is 16 residues. Per germline, CDR1 ENHRY and CDR2 SYGVKD.

V is TRBV19 and J is TRBJ1-2; D may be TRBD1 (6 bases). V was trimmed by 5 bases and J by 6 bases, leaving 13 bases between them. CDR3 length equals 13 residues. Germline-derived CDR1 and CDR2 are LNHDA and SQIVND (reference sequence). The CDR3 protein is CASSSTGYNGYTF. The CDR3 nucleotides read TGTGCCAGTAGTTCTACAGGGTACAATGGCTACACCTTC. The full variable domain, its missing parts supplied by reference TRBV19 and TRBJ1-2, is DGGITQSPKYLFRKEGQNVTLSCEQNLNHDAMYWYRQDPGQGLRLIYYSQIVNDFQKGDIAEGYSVSREKKESFPLTVTSAQKNPTAFYLCASSSTGYNGYTFGSGTRLTVV.

The genes are TRBV19 and TRBJ2-7, with D possibly matching TRBD2 (6 bases). This CDR3 is built from 14 residues. V was shortened by 0 bases and J by 4 bases, with 10 bases between the two germline ends. The germline gives CDR1 LNHDA, CDR2 SQIVND (reference sequence). The CDR3 sequence is CASSIDGGFYEQYF. In nucleotides, the CDR3 is TGTGCCAGTAGTATAGATGGAGGGTTTTACGAGCAGTACTTC.

The chain carries TRBV7-2 and TRBJ2-7; 7 bases are a match to TRBD2. The length of the CDR3 is 14 residues. CDR1 is SGHTA, CDR2 FQGNSA, per germline. The ends lost 2 bases at V and 4 bases at J; junction bases unmatched: 5. CDR3 coding DNA: TGTGCCAGCAGCTTAATGCCGGGACTATACGAGCAGTACTTC. Protein product: CASSLMPGLYEQYF. Full variable domain (missing parts from reference TRBV7-2 and TRBJ2-7): GAGVSQSPSNKVTEKGKDVELRCDPISGHTALYWYRQSLGQGLEFLIYFQGNSAPDKSGLPSDRFSAERTGGSVSTLTIQRTQQEDSAVYLCASSLMPGLYEQYFGPGTRLTVT.

The chain combines TRBV13 with TRBJ2-7; tentative D call: TRBD2 (5 bases). The CDR3 runs 15 residues. CDR1 is PRHDT and CDR2 is FYEKMQ in the germline V gene (reference sequence). V lost 5 bases, J lost 0 bases, and 14 bases lay in between. The CDR3 DNA reads as TGTGCCAGCAGCACGCGGTCCGACTACTCCTACGAGCAGTACTTC. Protein: CASSTRSDYSYEQYF.

As for this clone: Other DNA sequences from this sample encode an identical CDR3 as well. The V gene is TRBV18, the J gene TRBJ1-1; D gene ambiguous. Germline V gene lookup returns CDR1 KGHSH and CDR2 LQKENI. The CDR3 consists of 13 residues. V gave up 3 bases and J gave up 3 bases, with 8 bases separating them. The CDR3 DNA follows: TGTGCCAGCTCACCGACCGGGTACACTGAAGCTTTCTTT. Encoded protein: CASSPTGYTEAFF.

The J gene is TRBJ2-5, the V gene TRBV6-2 or TRBV6-3; no reliable D call. The CDR3 extends over 13 amino acids. Trimming took 4 bases from V and 7 from J, leaving 13 bases between them. The germline gives CDR1 MNHEY, CDR2 SVGEGT. The CDR3 region has the DNA TGTGCCAGCAGTTCATTGCCGGGTGGGACCCAGTACTTC. Translated: CASSSLPGGTQYF.

Worth noting for this clone: The junction and the germline gene differ at one end; a read error may be behind it. The chain carries TRBV2 and TRBJ1-5, with D unclear. Germline CDR1 is SNHLY and CDR2 is FYNNEI. The CDR3 extends over 13 amino acids. CDR3: CASSEEYGQPQHF. In nucleotides, the CDR3 is TGTGCCAGCAGCGAAGAGTACGGGCAGCCCCAGCATTTT. Using reference TRBV2 and TRBJ1-5 for the parts outside the CDR3, the full variable domain is EPEVTQTPSHQVTQMGQEVILRCVPISNHLYFYWYRQILGQKVEFLVSFYNNEISEKSEIFDDQFSVERPDGSNFTLKIRSTKLEDSAMYFCASSEEYGQPQHFGDGTRLSIL.

The rearrangement joins TRBV5-6 to TRBJ2-1; 8 nucleotides line up with TRBD1. The CDR3 extends over 15 amino acids. CDR1 and CDR2 from the germline V gene are SGHDT and YYEEEE. The trim removed 1 base at V and 6 bases at J, leaving 6 bases unmatched. CDR3 region: CASSLIGQGINEQFF. The CDR3 DNA reads as TGTGCCAGCAGCTTGATAGGACAGGGTATCAATGAGCAGTTCTTC.

The chain uses TRBV6-5 and TRBJ1-1; 8 nucleotides align to TRBD1. Germline V gives CDR1 MNHEY, CDR2 SVGAGI. This CDR3 region has 15 residues. The junction had 7 bases not matched to a gene; V was cut back by 7 bases and J by 0 bases. CDR3 loop: CASTERQGLNTEAFF. The CDR3 coding sequence is TGTGCCAGCACCGAACGACAGGGGCTGAACACTGAAGCTTTCTTT.

This clone has only one observation. The J gene is TRBJ1-4, the V gene TRBV30; TRBD1 matches at 8 bases. CDR3 length equals 14 residues. Losses at the gene ends were 1 base for V and 2 bases for J; bases not matched to a gene: 0. From germline, CDR1 is GTSNPN and CDR2 SVGIG (reference sequence). In DNA form, the CDR3 reads TGTGCCTGGAGTGGGACAGGGACTAATGAAAAACTGTTTTTT. As protein: CAWSGTGTNEKLFF.

The chain is built from TRBV27 and TRBJ1-6; the match to TRBD1 covers 10 bases. In germline, CDR1 is MNHEY, CDR2 SMNVEV (reference sequence). This CDR3 spans 14 amino acids. V lost 6 bases to trimming and J lost 7 bases; unmatched junction nucleotides: 3. CDR3 residues: CASRPDRGNSPLHF. CDR3 nucleotide sequence: TGTGCCAGCAGACCGGACAGGGGGAATTCACCCCTCCACTTT.

V gene TRBV7-9 combines with J gene TRBJ1-4, with D unclear. Germline V gene lookup returns CDR1 SEHNR and CDR2 FQNEAQ (reference sequence). The CDR3 runs to 11 residues. V lost 4 bases, J lost 8 bases, and 5 bases lay in between. The CDR3 loop reads CASSSREKLFF. The CDR3 region has the DNA TGTGCCAGCAGCTCCAGGGAAAAACTGTTTTTT.

This sequence joins TRBV19 and TRBJ2-1; 9 bases map to TRBD1. This CDR3 has 16 amino acids. Trimming took 4 bases from V and 5 from J; bases not matched to a gene: 9. The germline CDR1 and CDR2 sequences are LNHDA and SQIVND (reference sequence). CDR3 DNA: TGTGCCAGTAGTACCTCCGGGACAGGGAAGGACAATGAGCAGTTCTTC. Translating it yields CASSTSGTGKDNEQFF.

The chain employs TRBV5-4 and TRBJ1-2, with TRBD1 as a possible D gene (5 bases). V lost 5 bases and J lost 2, with 25 bases in between. There are 18 residues in the CDR3. Germline V lookup: CDR1 SGHNT, CDR2 YYREEE (reference sequence). CDR3 region: CASRGRLGLGEGNYGYTF. The CDR3 coding sequence is TGTGCCAGCAGAGGAAGACTGGGGTTAGGGGAAGGAAACTATGGCTACACCTTC.

The gene calls are TRBV27 and TRBJ1-5; maybe TRBD1 (5 bases). V was clipped by 3 bases and J by 7 bases, with 13 bases between them. Germline V gene sequence: CDR1 MNHEY, CDR2 SMNVEV (reference sequence). The CDR3 extends over 14 amino acids. The CDR3 DNA reads TGTGCCAGCAGTTTTCAGGGTCCAGGGCAGCCCCAGCATTTT. It translates to CASSFQGPGQPQHF.

The chain couples TRBV24-1 to TRBJ1-5; D ambiguous. Trimming removed 4 bases from V and 8 bases from J, with 8 bases in between. Per germline, CDR1 KGHDR and CDR2 SFDVKD. There are 12 residues in the CDR3. CDR3 protein: CATSEGSKPQHF. The DNA for the CDR3 is TGTGCCACCAGTGAGGGCTCCAAGCCCCAGCATTTT.

The rearrangement joins TRBV9 to TRBJ1-2, with 8 bases that match TRBD1. The CDR3 consists of 16 residues. J lost 4 bases, V lost 4 bases, and 12 bases had no gene match. CDR1 SGDLS and CDR2 YYNGEE come from the germline V gene. In nucleotides, the CDR3 is TGTGCCAGCAGCCCACCCCCCCGGACAGGGTCCTATGGCTACACCTTC. This encodes CASSPPPRTGSYGYTF.